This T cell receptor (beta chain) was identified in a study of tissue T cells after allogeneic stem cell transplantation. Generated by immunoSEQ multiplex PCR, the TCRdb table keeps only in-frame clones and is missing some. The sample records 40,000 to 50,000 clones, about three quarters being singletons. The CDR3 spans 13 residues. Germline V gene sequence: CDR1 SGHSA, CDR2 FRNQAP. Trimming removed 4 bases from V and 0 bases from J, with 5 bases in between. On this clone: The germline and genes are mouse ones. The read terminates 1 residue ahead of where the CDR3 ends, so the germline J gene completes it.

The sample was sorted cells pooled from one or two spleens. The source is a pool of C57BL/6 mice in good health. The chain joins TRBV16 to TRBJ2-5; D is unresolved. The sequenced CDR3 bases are TGTGCAAGCAGCTGGATTAACCAAGACACCCAGTAC. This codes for CASSWINQDTQY. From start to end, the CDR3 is CASSWINQDTQYF.